This T cell receptor (beta chain) was captured in a study of Graves' ophthalmopathy and Graves' hyperthyroidism. In the study overall: Upon initial diagnosis and before any treatment, peripheral blood was collected. Study-wide results and limits: Most expanded clonotypes from thyroid (those above 0.001 frequency) were also found in blood. The model forecast ophthalmopathy progression, reaching 60% to 71% sensitivity and around 72% specificity.

From RNA, the CDR3 regions of TCR beta chains were amplified and sequenced. The authors performed first-round RT-PCR with HTBI primers and then a second-round multiplex PCR. MiXCR, applied by TCRdb to the multiplex PCR reads, yields one record per CDR3 protein. The repertoire holds 620,000 or so distinct CDR3 sequences, around a fifth seen once, with approximately 6.9% in the top ten. This clonotype has a handful of counts. Its antigen is undetermined. One end of the junction is discordant with germline, which a read error may explain. This CDR3 spans 15 amino acids. Germline V gene sequence: CDR1 SGHAT, CDR2 FQNNGV.

V and J are TRBV11-2 and TRBJ1-5; 7 bases are a match to TRBD1. The clonotype originates from a woman aged 18 to 35 with stable Graves' hyperthyroidism. Some clones in this sample may be carry-over from other donors' samples. The sequencing input was peripheral blood. The CDR3 loop is CASSLGTVVHQPQHF. CDR3 nucleotides: TGTGCCAGCAGCTTGGGGACAGTTGTTCATCAGCCTCAGCATTTT.